The 7 T cell receptor beta chains below come from one sample, sequenced in a study of blood T cell repertoires in COVID-19. Clones were read by immunoSEQ multiplex PCR, and TCRdb kept only the in-frame ones, dropping some. Among around 200,000 clones, over 75% were seen once, and the ten largest hold approximately 3%. The sample comprised peripheral blood. The receptors stem from a woman older than 75 with active or convalescent COVID-19.

V is TRBV28 and J is TRBJ1-5; a possible D gene is TRBD1 (5 bases). Germline V gene data show CDR1 as MDHEN and CDR2 as SYDVKM. The V and J ends lost 5 bases and 4 bases respectively, with 21 bases between them. The CDR3 sequence is 17 residues long. The CDR3 loop reads CASSVGGVGTFNQPQHF. In nucleotides, the CDR3 is TGTGCCAGCAGTGTGGGGGGAGTCGGGACCTTTAATCAGCCCCAGCATTTT.

J is TRBJ2-3 and V is TRBV11-3; D ambiguous. The V gene lost 1 base and the J gene lost 0 bases, with 8 bases spanning the gap. Germline CDR1 is SGHNT and CDR2 is YENEEA. The CDR3 is 15 residues long. Written as DNA, the CDR3 is TGTGCCAGCAGCTTAGCCTCGACTAGCACAGATACGCAGTATTTT. As protein: CASSLASTSTDTQYF.

This clone was counted a few times. The chain combines TRBV5-1 with TRBJ1-2; TRBD1 is a possible D gene (5 bases). The CDR3 length is 18 residues. V was pared by 2 bases and J by 0 bases, with 20 bases between. Germline V lookup: CDR1 SGHRS, CDR2 YFSETQ. Written as DNA, the CDR3 is TGCGCCAGCAGCTTAACTTGGACAAACCCTGATACTAACTATGGCTACACCTTC. Encoded protein: CASSLTWTNPDTNYGYTF.

The chain combines TRBV6-6 with TRBJ2-7; D is perhaps TRBD2 (6 bases). The CDR3 has 14 amino acids. The germline V gene has CDR1 MNHNY and CDR2 SVGAGI (reference sequence). Deletions cut 2 bases from V and 1 base from J, with 9 bases between. CDR3 region: CASSYPGGSYEQYF. As DNA, the CDR3 is TGTGCCAGCAGTTACCCTGGGGGGTCCTACGAGCAGTACTTC.

The chain has TRBV18 and TRBJ2-5, with 8 bases lining up with TRBD2. Per the germline V gene, CDR1 is KGHSH and CDR2 is LQKENI. Trimming cost V 3 bases and J 1 base; bases outside gene matches: 1. This CDR3 region has 14 residues. CDR3 in amino acids: CASSPRGAQETQYF. Here the CDR3 DNA reads TGTGCCAGCTCACCGCGGGGGGCCCAAGAGACCCAGTACTTC.

The gene calls are TRBV7-2 and TRBJ1-2; 7 nucleotides agree with TRBD1. Looked up from germline, CDR1 is SGHTA and CDR2 is FQGNSA. The trim removed 1 base at V and 4 bases at J, leaving 3 bases unmatched. The CDR3 length is 14 residues. In DNA form, the CDR3 reads TGTGCCAGCAGCTTAGTCGGACAGGCCTATGGCTACACCTTC. This encodes CASSLVGQAYGYTF.

The chain is built from TRBV27 and TRBJ2-2; D gene uncertain. The germline CDR1 and CDR2 sequences are MNHEY and SMNVEV (reference sequence). CDR3 length equals 14 residues. The V end lost 2 bases, the J end lost 4 bases, and 8 bases lay between the germline ends. This CDR3 reads CASSLRWATGELFF. The DNA of the CDR3 is TGTGCCAGCAGTTTAAGATGGGCCACCGGGGAGCTGTTTTTT.